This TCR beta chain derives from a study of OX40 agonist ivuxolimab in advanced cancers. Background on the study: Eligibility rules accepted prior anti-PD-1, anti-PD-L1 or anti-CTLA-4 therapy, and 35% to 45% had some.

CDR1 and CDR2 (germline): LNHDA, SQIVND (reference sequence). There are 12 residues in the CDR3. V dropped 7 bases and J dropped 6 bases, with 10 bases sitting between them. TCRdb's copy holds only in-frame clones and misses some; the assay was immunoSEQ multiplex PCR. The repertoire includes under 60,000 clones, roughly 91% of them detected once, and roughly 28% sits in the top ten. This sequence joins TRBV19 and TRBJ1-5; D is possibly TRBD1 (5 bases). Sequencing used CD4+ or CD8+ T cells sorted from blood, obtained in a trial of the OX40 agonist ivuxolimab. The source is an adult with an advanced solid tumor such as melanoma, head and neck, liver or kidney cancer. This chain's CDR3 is CASTGLGQPQHF. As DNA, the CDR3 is TGTGCCAGTACAGGGTTGGGTCAGCCCCAGCATTTT.